These 16 T cell receptor beta chains came from one sample sequenced in a study of PD-1 blockade in classical Hodgkin lymphoma. The protocol was immunoSEQ multiplex PCR, while the TCRdb copy is restricted to in-frame clones and leaves out a portion. This table holds about 93,000 clones, 85% to 95% found once. Each of the patients experienced relapse following autologous stem cell transplantation, and their brentuximab vedotin exposure differed. Sequencing was performed on peripheral blood mononuclear cells (PBMCs), taken before the second cycle of nivolumab. Receptors originate from a human donor with classical Hodgkin lymphoma.

Note on this clone: Relative to the germline gene, one junction end is altered; a read error may explain this. The rearrangement joins TRBV29-1 to TRBJ1-4; tentatively, D is TRBD1 (5 bases). Looked up from germline, CDR1 is SQVTM and CDR2 is ANQGSEA. The CDR3 runs to 13 residues. The CDR3 sequence is CSVEAGRREKLFF. CDR3 coding DNA: TGCAGCGTAGAAGCAGGGAGACGGGAAAAACTGTTTTTT.

The V and J genes are TRBV28 and TRBJ1-2; 7 nucleotides line up with TRBD1. There are 16 residues in the CDR3. Trimming took 1 base from V and 0 from J; bases not matched to a gene: 5. Germline V gives CDR1 MDHEN, CDR2 SYDVKM. As DNA, the CDR3 is TGTGCCAGCAGTTTATTCCGCCAGGGGGCTAACTATGGCTACACCTTC. The encoded protein is CASSLFRQGANYGYTF.

The gene calls are TRBV5-4 and TRBJ2-2; 7 nucleotides match TRBD1. This CDR3 has 16 residues. Germline V lookup: CDR1 SGHNT, CDR2 YYREEE (reference sequence). After removal of 0 bases from V and 3 bases from J, the junction contained 5 bases not matched to a gene. In nucleotides, the CDR3 is TGTGCCAGCAGCTTGGGACGGGACAGATACACCGGGGAGCTGTTTTTT. Translated: CASSLGRDRYTGELFF. The variable domain in full, with the rest retrieved from reference TRBV5-4 and TRBJ2-2, is ETGVTQSPTHLIKTRGQQVTLRCSSQSGHNTVSWYQQALGQGPQFIFQYYREEENGRGNFPPRFSGLQFPNYSSELNVNALELDDSALYLCASSLGRDRYTGELFFGEGSRLTVL.

The chain joins TRBV7-2 to TRBJ2-2; D remains unclear. Germline values: CDR1 SGHTA, CDR2 FQGNSA. The CDR3 loop spans 15 amino acids. V gave up 1 base and J gave up 1 base, with 7 bases separating them. CDR3 in amino acids: CASSLVFQNTGELFF. The CDR3 bases are TGTGCCAGCAGCTTAGTTTTCCAGAACACCGGGGAGCTGTTTTTT.

This sequence joins TRBV19 and TRBJ2-2, with TRBD1 as a possible D gene (5 bases). There are 13 residues in the CDR3. The germline gives CDR1 LNHDA, CDR2 SQIVND (reference sequence). This CDR3 is CAIQAQVPGELFF. The CDR3 nucleotides are TGTGCTATACAGGCCCAGGTTCCCGGGGAGCTGTTTTTT.

The chain has TRBV6-6 and TRBJ2-1; D is unclear. CDR1 MNHNY and CDR2 SVGAGI come from the germline V gene (reference sequence). CDR3 length: 15 amino acids. The germline V and J ends were trimmed by 6 bases and 1 base, with 13 bases remaining between them. CDR3 DNA: TGTGCCAGCAGAGAGAGACCCGGGTCCTACAATGAGCAGTTCTTC. Protein: CASRERPGSYNEQFF.

The chain uses TRBV29-1 and TRBJ1-2, with D perhaps TRBD1 (6 bases). CDR1 SQVTM and CDR2 ANQGSEA come from the germline V gene. The CDR3 runs 12 residues. Between the trimmed V and J ends, which lost 3 bases and 8 bases, there was a span of 13 bases. Here the CDR3 DNA reads TGCAGCGTTGAGGGGGCAGGCTGGGGCTACACCTTC. Residues: CSVEGAGWGYTF.

V usage is TRBV19 and J usage is TRBJ2-7; 7 nucleotides match TRBD1. With V trimmed by 3 bases and J by 4 bases, 9 bases remained unmatched. The germline CDR1 and CDR2 sequences are LNHDA and SQIVND (reference sequence). The CDR3 has 15 residues. The chain's CDR3 is CASSIAPGTAYEQYF. The CDR3 coding sequence is TGTGCCAGTAGTATTGCCCCCGGGACAGCATACGAGCAGTACTTC.

The genes are TRBV2 and TRBJ2-7; D is unresolved. This CDR3 is 13 amino acids long. Deletions cut 1 base from V and 4 bases from J, with 8 bases between. Germline V gene sequence: CDR1 SNHLY, CDR2 FYNNEI. The CDR3 DNA reads TGTGCCAGCAGTGAAGGGGTCGGGTACGAGCAGTACTTC. Its translation: CASSEGVGYEQYF.

The genes are TRBV18 and TRBJ1-3; D gene ambiguous. V was cut by 5 bases and J by 3 bases, with 14 bases left in between. The germline V gene encodes CDR1 KGHSH and CDR2 LQKENI. There are 15 residues in the CDR3. As DNA, the CDR3 is TGTGCCAGCTCAACCACCAGGACGGATGGAAACACCATATATTTT. This gives the protein CASSTTRTDGNTIYF.

The rearrangement joins TRBV27 to TRBJ2-2, with 11 bases matching TRBD2. The V segment lost 8 bases and the J segment 6 bases; nucleotides outside the gene matches: 5. CDR3 size: 14 residues. Germline loops: CDR1 MNHEY, CDR2 SMNVEV (reference sequence). The CDR3 sequence: CASLSGRVPGELFF. DNA for the CDR3: TGTGCCAGCCTTAGCGGGAGGGTCCCCGGGGAGCTGTTTTTT.

The gene calls are TRBV28 and TRBJ1-2, with a tentative D call TRBD1 (6 bases). Germline-derived CDR1 and CDR2 are MDHEN and SYDVKM. This CDR3 spans 15 amino acids. V shed 3 bases and J shed 10 bases, with 21 bases lying between them. The CDR3 DNA reads TGTGCCAGCAGTTTGAACCCCGACAGGCCCTCCTCCTACACCTTC. Amino acids: CASSLNPDRPSSYTF.

This rearrangement joins TRBV30 to TRBJ2-1; no firm D call. The CDR3 is made up of 13 amino acids. CDR1 is GTSNPN, CDR2 SVGIG, per germline (reference sequence). Trimming left V 0 bases short and J 9 bases short, with 12 bases between. Here the CDR3 DNA reads TGTGCCTGGAGTGTTCGTGGATCGGGTGAGCAGTTCTTC. This codes for CAWSVRGSGEQFF.

V and J are TRBV6-1 and TRBJ2-2; possibly TRBD2 for D (6 bases). The germline V gene encodes CDR1 MNHNS and CDR2 SASEGT. The CDR3 consists of 14 residues. Trimming stripped 4 bases from V and 5 bases from J, with 11 bases between. This CDR3 reads CASSGPGGTGELFF. The DNA for the CDR3 is TGTGCCAGCAGTGGCCCTGGGGGGACCGGGGAGCTGTTTTTT.

The chain recombines TRBV7-8 with TRBJ2-7, with unresolved D. CDR1 and CDR2 (germline): SGHVS, FQNEAQ. The CDR3 consists of 16 residues. Trimming shortened V by 5 bases and J by 3 bases, and 20 bases separated the two germline ends. The CDR3 reads CASSAYPQGPHYEQYF. The CDR3 nucleotides read TGTGCCAGCAGCGCCTACCCACAAGGGCCTCACTACGAGCAGTACTTC.

This clone was observed once. This rearrangement joins TRBV19 to TRBJ1-5; D gene unclear. Germline values: CDR1 LNHDA, CDR2 SQIVND (reference sequence). The ends were cut back, 8 bases at V and 0 bases at J, with 11 bases in the middle. This CDR3 is built from 14 residues. DNA for the CDR3: TGTGCCAGTCGTGACGGGTATAGCAATCAGCCCCAGCATTTT. Amino acids: CASRDGYSNQPQHF.